What follows is one T cell receptor beta chain and its context. In its sample, this clonotype was seen many times. Its antigen is currently not known. Within one base of it there is no much larger clone, and no base qualities were kept. The record originates from a study of T-cell reconstitution after alpha-beta-depleted transplantation in children (dated by TCRdb to the mid-2010s). Looking at the study overall: Using TCR repertoire profiling, the study quantitatively followed how T-cell immune reconstitution unfolded in children after TCRalphabeta/CD19-depleted allogeneic hematopoietic cell transplantation.

The method was PCR. For sequencing, an Illumina HiSeq 2500 was employed. To normalize quantification of the TCRbeta repertoire, the TCR libraries were built with molecular barcoding that relied on unique molecular identifiers. TCRdb applied fastp at Q25 and MiXCR to the public reads, then kept only in-frame beta chains. Every CDR3 protein is listed once, alongside the most common genes and DNA of its rows. The sample table contains approximately 590,000 distinct CDR3 sequences; only one count was recorded for under 12% of them. Roughly 3.9% of the sample rests with the top ten. Sequencing was performed on PBMCs from the stem cell graft donor, taken from the stem cell graft. The receptor comes from a human donor who donated a stem cell graft to a child with acute myeloid leukemia.

The CDR3 is CASSQVRVSTDTQYF. The base sequence is TGTGCCAGCAGCCAAGTCAGGGTGAGCACAGATACGCAGTATTTT. Here the chain combines TRBV7-2 and TRBJ2-3, with TRBD1 perhaps the D gene, on 5 matching bases. Trimming at the junction amounts to 5 bases on V and 0 bases on J, and the germline ends lie 12 bases apart. The germline V gene sets CDR1 to SGHTA and CDR2 to FQGNSA. From cysteine to phenylalanine, the CDR3 is 15 amino acids long. Of all the DNA, just the CDR3 is kept, 45 bases in frame from base 1. Reference TRBV7-2 and TRBJ2-3 genes cover what lies past the CDR3, so the full variable domain is GAGVSQSPSNKVTEKGKDVELRCDPISGHTALYWYRQSLGQGLEFLIYFQGNSAPDKSGLPSDRFSAERTGGSVSTLTIQRTQQEDSAVYLCASSQVRVSTDTQYFGPGTRLTVL.